Listed below are T cell receptor beta chains from one sample, sequenced in a study of identical twins. One entry per CDR3 protein, called by TCRdb with MiXCR from the 5' RACE reads. The table lists around 550,000 distinct CDR3 sequences, roughly 15% of them singletons. Separately, the same data were catalogued under a study of yellow fever vaccine responses in identical twins.

Sequencing input: CD4+ T cells sorted from blood. Receptors originate from a woman younger than 35 in good health. Both conserved end residues are part of each CDR3. The order of the fields is CDR3 length, V gene, CDR3 protein.

12 TRBV12-3/TRBV12-4 CASSLEAWEQFF
14 TRBV12-3/TRBV12-4 CASSLAQGAAEAFF
13 TRBV12-3/TRBV12-4 CASSFGTTGEQYF
15 TRBV6-1 CASSPNWDMSYEQYF
14 TRBV6-1 CASRDRGLTDTQYF
13 TRBV29-1 CSVPGQGRTEAFF
15 TRBV20-1 CSASSPGQATDTQYF
11 TRBV2 CASRDFYEQYF
16 TRBV5-1 CASSPTILAGGSELFF
16 TRBV29-1 CSVEDRRVGRTYEQYF
12 TRBV20-1 CSATPDTDTQYF
16 TRBV20-1 CSAEGRGLAGTGELFF
13 TRBV5-1 CASSRTGVETQYF
14 TRBV5-1 CASSLAYSTGLMFF
15 TRBV7-9 CASSRMTPAYNEQFF
13 TRBV12-3/TRBV12-4 CASSLVPNTEAFF
14 TRBV7-3 CASSLSGNNSPLHF
18 TRBV11-1 CASSPGLAGGRNQETQYF
17 TRBV20-1 CSANRLAGRGSYNEQFF
15 TRBV28 CASSFSQGVTGELFF
14 TRBV7-9 CASSIGLPYNEQFF
13 TRBV20-1 CSASDRENYGYTF
14 TRBV20-1 CSASTGMSTDTQYF
14 TRBV20-1 CSAREGYSNQPQHF
15 TRBV5-1 CASSRVGGVGEKLFF
13 TRBV12-3/TRBV12-4 CASSLGRHYGYTF
16 TRBV7-9 CASSLGSQNRGYGYTF
14 TRBV5-1 CASFGQGAGTEAFF
11 TRBV2 CASSDETEAFF
15 TRBV6-1 CASKSGSSYNSPLHF
16 TRBV9 CASSVESGQGYETQYF
18 TRBV12-3/TRBV12-4 CASSLAGKTSGAFYEQYF
15 TRBV29-1 CSVSLGGGAGSGYTF
14 TRBV2 CASSDIPLSYEQYF